The 10 T cell receptor beta chains below all came from one sample that was sequenced in a study of T-cell memory formation after mild COVID-19. TCRdb redid the calling of the 5' RACE reads with MiXCR, one entry per CDR3 protein. The table lists 140,000 to 150,000 distinct CDR3 sequences, about 6.1% of them singletons. The sequenced sample was PBMCs or a T cell subset sorted from them (not recorded which). These receptors were collected from an adult woman who had mild COVID-19 (a few samples of this study predate the infection). Cell type and time point are not known.

This clonotype was seen only a few times. The CDR3: CASSYRGPNTEAFF. The CDR3 region has the DNA TGTGCCAGCAGCTACAGGGGACCGAACACTGAAGCTTTCTTT. V gene TRBV27 combines with J gene TRBJ1-1; 7 bases align to TRBD1. The CDR3 has 14 amino acids. Germline CDR1 and CDR2: MNHEY and SMNVEV (reference sequence). V shed 6 bases, J shed 1 base, and the junction held 5 bases outside the gene matches.

This clonotype was recorded a few times. The chain joins TRBV23-1 to TRBJ1-1; D gene ambiguous. TRBV23-1 is an ORF, and what it does is uncertain. CDR3 length equals 18 residues. V was cut by 0 bases and J by 6 bases, with 23 bases left in between. This CDR3 is CASSQSIIPASHNAEAFF. The CDR3 nucleotides are TGCGCCAGCAGTCAATCGATAATTCCGGCCAGCCATAACGCTGAAGCTTTCTTT.

This clonotype was observed a handful of times. V usage is TRBV3-1 and J usage is TRBJ1-2, with 11 bases matching TRBD1. CDR1 is LGHDT, CDR2 YNNKEL, per germline (reference sequence). Unmatched junction bases numbered 8, after V lost 2 bases and J lost 6 bases. The CDR3 contains 16 residues. The CDR3 coding sequence is TGTGCCAGCAGCCAAAACCCCCCGGGACAGGGGGATGGCTACACCTTC. Its protein is CASSQNPPGQGDGYTF.

This clonotype was picked up many times. The chain uses TRBV7-9 and TRBJ2-7; 8 bases line up with TRBD1. V lost 5 bases, J lost 0 bases, and 6 bases stayed unmatched. Germline loops: CDR1 SEHNR, CDR2 FQNEAQ (reference sequence). This CDR3 region has 15 residues. The CDR3 DNA sequence: TGTGCCAGCAGCACCCAGGGGGCACTCTCCTACGAGCAGTACTTC. Protein: CASSTQGALSYEQYF.

The chain combines TRBV24-1 with TRBJ2-5, with 10 bases aligning to TRBD1. The germline gives CDR1 KGHDR, CDR2 SFDVKD. J gave up 2 bases and V 2 bases, and 13 bases lay outside the gene matches. This CDR3 spans 19 amino acids. This CDR3 reads CATSDSRPGQGFRQETQYF. CDR3 nucleotides: TGTGCCACCAGTGATTCCAGACCGGGACAGGGGTTTCGGCAAGAGACCCAGTACTTC.

This chain uses TRBV11-2 with TRBJ1-1; D is unclear. V was pared by 0 bases and J by 1 base, with 9 bases between. Germline assignment: CDR1 SGHAT and CDR2 FQNNGV. The CDR3 has 15 residues. Here the CDR3 reads CASSLELGGNTEAFF. The CDR3, as DNA: TGTGCCAGCAGCTTAGAACTGGGCGGGAACACTGAAGCTTTCTTT.

The sample holds many counts of this clonotype. This chain connects TRBV7-8 to TRBJ2-1; 14 bases agree with TRBD2. CDR1 is SGHVS, CDR2 FQNEAQ, per germline. With 5 bases clipped from V and 10 bases from J, the junction kept 13 bases outside the gene matches. The CDR3 sequence is 17 residues long. CDR3 loop: CASSPRTGTSGSTEQFF. CDR3 nucleotides: TGTGCCAGCAGCCCCAGAACCGGGACTAGCGGGAGTACGGAGCAGTTCTTC.

This clonotype showed up just a few times. This chain connects TRBV7-2 to TRBJ1-3, with TRBD1 as a possible D gene (5 bases). Trimming pared 3 bases from V and 0 bases from J, leaving 12 bases between. CDR3 length: 16 residues. The germline gives CDR1 SGHTA, CDR2 FQGNSA. The CDR3 bases are TGTGCCAGCAGCTTGAGAGGGACTGACTCTGGAAACACCATATATTTT. Translation: CASSLRGTDSGNTIYF.

The J gene is TRBJ2-6, the V gene TRBV4-2; a weak D match, TRBD1 (6 bases). Germline CDR1 is LGHNA and CDR2 is YNFKEQ. The ends were cut back, 3 bases at V and 11 bases at J, with 14 bases in the middle. CDR3 size: 14 residues. CDR3 loop: CASSQAGTTYVLTF. The CDR3 coding sequence is TGTGCCAGCAGCCAGGCCGGGACAACGTACGTCCTGACTTTC.

The table lists this clonotype with many counts. The rearrangement uses TRBV9 and TRBJ1-2; 10 bases fit TRBD1. Per germline, CDR1 SGDLS and CDR2 YYNGEE. Unmatched junction bases numbered 7, after V lost 3 bases and J lost 5 bases. The CDR3 has 15 amino acids. CDR3 nucleotides: TGTGCCAGCAGCGACCGGACAGGGGGGACGTATGGCTACACCTTC. Translated: CASSDRTGGTYGYTF.